This entry is about one TCR beta chain. This clonotype showed up just a few times. Its antigen specificity is not known. An end of the junction differs from the germline gene, which may be a read error. The CDR3 numbers 12 residues from cysteine through phenylalanine. CDR3 DNA is the only sequence kept; it has 36 bases, read in frame from the first base. CDR1 and CDR2 are read off the germline V gene as SQVTM and ANQGSEA. For repertoire sequencing, TCR beta CDR3 regions were amplified from RNA transcripts. A first-round RT-PCR used HTBI primers with the Qiagen OneStep RT-PCR kit, followed by a second-round multiplex PCR, size selection and purification. The libraries underwent paired-end sequencing with 100 bp reads on an Illumina HiSeq2000. In the original analysis: SOAPnuke was used for read processing, and reads with adapters, uncalled bases, a mean Phred below 15, or no exact constant-primer or identifier match were discarded. High-quality paired reads were merged with COPE v1.2.5. Each unique nucleotide sequence was treated as a clonotype, and MiTCR v1.1 was used to align the clonotypes to the IMGT TRB V, D and J references. The analysis was limited to V-J combinations with a frequency above 0.0001, which together covered 99% to 99.2% of the repertoires. For each V-J combination, a TCR clonal expansion and chaos score was defined as F50 clonal expansion divided by the chaos observed in the TCRdist matrix. Welch's t-statistics and random forest were used to reduce features to about a dozen V-J combinations, which were fed into a naive Bayes classifier. The Morisita-Horn index was used to measure how similar the thyroid and blood repertoires were. TCRdb redid the processing of the public reads, applying fastp at Q25 and MiXCR, and retained in-frame beta chains. Entries are consolidated by CDR3 protein sequence, retaining the most common genes and DNA. The V and J calls shown here were made by TCRdb, not taken from the authors' results. The sample data list about 660,000 distinct CDR3 sequences, and roughly 41% of these were observed just once. The ten largest clones represent 3% to 3.5% of the sample.

The ophthalmopathy patients had moderately to severely active disease, with a Clinical Activity Score of 3 or higher, a NOSPECS grade of 4 or higher, and a disease duration of less than 3 months. Anyone with other autoimmune diseases, uncontrolled infections, pregnancy or lactation was excluded from the study. Clinical symptoms, serum thyroxine, TRAb, thyroid ultrasound and orbital computed tomography formed the basis of the diagnosis. PBMCs were isolated from 8 to 10 ml of fresh peripheral blood by Ficoll-Paque density gradient centrifugation. Total RNA was extracted with Trizol reagent and quality-checked on an Agilent 2100 Bioanalyzer. The data were obtained in a study of Graves' ophthalmopathy and Graves' hyperthyroidism (dated by TCRdb to the late 2010s). Background for the entire study: Peripheral blood was collected at initial diagnosis, before any treatment. Following sample collection, hyperthyroidism patients were given methimazole at a starting dose of 30 mg daily, and ophthalmopathy patients were given high-dose intravenous methylprednisolone. In roughly 6 hyperthyroidism patients, the T-cell repertoire of thyroid tissue was compared with the T-cell repertoire of blood. An independent validation cohort comprised under 20 hyperthyroidism patients and over 15 patients who later progressed from hyperthyroidism to ophthalmopathy. A discovery set of more than 90 patients (more than 40 ophthalmopathy, some 58 stable hyperthyroidism) was enrolled to explore V-J signatures distinguishing ophthalmopathy from hyperthyroidism. To tell Graves' ophthalmopathy apart from Graves' hyperthyroidism, and to predict which patients would progress to ophthalmopathy, the study relied on TCR beta repertoire signatures. In total, 120 to 150 blood samples were TCR-sequenced: approximately 40 ophthalmopathy, approximately 80 hyperthyroidism and roughly 17 hyperthyroidism-to-ophthalmopathy patients. Study-level results and caveats: In validation, the model predicted ophthalmopathy progression with about 71% sensitivity and roughly 72% specificity; some 13 predicted patients were CT-confirmed with GO in a median of approximately 6.5 months. The 13-signature model separated ophthalmopathy from stable hyperthyroidism with approximately 90% sensitivity and 81.08% specificity in cross-validation, and 80%/75% in the test set. Most of the expanded thyroid clonotypes with a frequency above 0.001 were also detected in blood, and it was suggested that the thyroid immune response may be reflected by blood repertoires. Sample size was not predetermined statistically, and investigators were not blinded to group allocation.

The chain uses TRBV29-1 and TRBJ2-7; a tentative D call is TRBD1 (5 bases match). The sequenced sample consisted of peripheral blood. The receptor's source is an adult man with Graves' ophthalmopathy. The CDR3 protein sequence reads: CAWSAGSYEQYF. The DNA sequence is as follows: TGTGCCTGGAGTGCAGGGTCCTACGAGCAGTACTTC.